This T cell receptor beta chain was recovered during a study of human T cells and chemical hapten exposure. Study-wide context: Subjects had 2% DPC placed on about 2 cm by about 2 cm of upper inner arm skin for sensitization. DPC at 0.01% went onto the upper back in patch tests, read at 6 days. Study findings and constraints: Donors had alopecia, so their immune response may differ from healthy people's.

Ten or more counts support this clonotype. The antigen is undetermined. Time point given: patch test 3, about 24 weeks after DPC sensitization. As for treatment: therapeutic diphenylcyclopropenone sensitization with weekly scalp DPC. Every patch test was put on after a blood sample was taken. The V end lost 8 bases, the J end lost 3 bases, and 26 bases lay between the germline ends. CDR1 is MNHEY, CDR2 SVGAGI, per germline. This CDR3 is built from 18 residues. TCRdb reanalysed the RACE reads using MiXCR and keeps one entry per CDR3 protein. The sample holds tens of thousands of distinct CDR3 sequences, around 10% seen once.

This receptor was taken from a woman aged 50 to 65 with alopecia areata. Some clones in this sample may be carry-over from other donors' samples. Here the sequenced sample was whole blood, taken in connection with sensitization to the hapten diphenylcyclopropenone (DPC). The rearrangement uses TRBV6-5 and TRBJ1-3, with D tentatively TRBD1 (5 bases). CDR3 DNA sequence: TGTGCCAGCCGCTCGATGGGACTTGAGCCTATTCTTGGAAACACCATATATTTT. Its translation: CASRSMGLEPILGNTIYF.